One and the same sample provided the 19 T cell receptor beta chains below, sequenced in a study of T-cell memory formation after mild COVID-19. In TCRdb, the 5' RACE reads were re-called with MiXCR into one record per CDR3 protein. The top ten hold approximately 12% of the sample, which has roughly 620,000 distinct CDR3 sequences, roughly 18% seen once. Input material: PBMCs or a T cell subset sorted from them (not recorded which). All receptors come from an adult woman who had mild COVID-19 (a few samples of this study predate the infection). Cell type and time point are not known.

This sequence joins TRBV10-3 and TRBJ2-1, with D perhaps TRBD2 (5 bases). Per germline, CDR1 ENHRY and CDR2 SYGVKD. V lost 7 bases and J lost 4, with 14 bases in between. There are 14 residues in the CDR3. CDR3 DNA sequence: TGTGCCATCACGGCGGAGGATGGGTACAATGAGCAGTTCTTC. It encodes CAITAEDGYNEQFF.

This clonotype came up a few times. The genes are TRBV19 and TRBJ1-1; D is possibly TRBD1 (5 bases). The CDR3 is made up of 15 amino acids. The V gene lost 3 bases and the J gene lost 3 bases, with 14 bases spanning the gap. Germline CDR1 is LNHDA and CDR2 is SQIVND (reference sequence). CDR3 loop: CASSIGTSADTEAFF. CDR3 DNA: TGTGCCAGTAGTATCGGGACCTCCGCGGACACTGAAGCTTTCTTT.

This chain uses TRBV5-1 with TRBJ1-1; tentatively, D is TRBD1 (5 bases). The CDR3 runs 14 residues. The V gene lost 5 bases and the J gene lost 3 bases, with 14 bases spanning the gap. The germline V gene has CDR1 SGHRS and CDR2 YFSETQ. CDR3 in DNA: TGCGCCAGCAGTTCCCGTTTGGGGGACACTGAAGCTTTCTTT. The encoded protein is CASSSRLGDTEAFF.

The chain links TRBV7-9 to TRBJ2-7; weak D call: TRBD1 (6 bases). V was trimmed by 2 bases and J by 0 bases, leaving 11 bases between them. Germline values: CDR1 SEHNR, CDR2 FQNEAQ (reference sequence). The CDR3 spans 15 residues. This CDR3 is CASSLYRDVSYEQYF. DNA of the CDR3: TGTGCCAGCAGCTTATACAGGGATGTCTCCTACGAGCAGTACTTC. Drawing the rest from reference TRBV7-9 and TRBJ2-7, the complete variable domain is DTGVSQNPRHKITKRGQNVTFRCDPISEHNRLYWYRQTLGQGPEFLTYFQNEAQLEKSRLLSDRFSAERPKGSFSTLEIQRTEQGDSAMYLCASSLYRDVSYEQYFGPGTRLTVT.

This chain uses TRBV20-1 with TRBJ2-1; D may be TRBD2 (5 bases). Trimming took 3 bases from V and 6 from J, leaving 15 bases between them. The germline V gene encodes CDR1 DFQATT and CDR2 SNEGSKA (reference sequence). CDR3 length: 14 amino acids. The CDR3 region has the DNA TGCAGTGCTAGCCACGGGGAAGGTATCAATGAGCAGTTCTTC. Protein sequence: CSASHGEGINEQFF.

At least ten counts were recorded for this clonotype. This chain uses TRBV7-3 with TRBJ2-2, with 8 bases lining up with TRBD1. This CDR3 is 16 amino acids long. V lost 2 bases to trimming and J lost 2 bases; unmatched junction nucleotides: 4. Per the germline V gene, CDR1 is SGHTA and CDR2 is FQGTGA. CDR3 loop: CASSLGGQGNTGELFF. In nucleotides, the CDR3 is TGTGCCAGCAGCTTAGGTGGACAGGGCAACACCGGGGAGCTGTTTTTT.

This clonotype was picked up a small number of times. J is TRBJ2-1 and V is TRBV5-1; D ambiguous. This CDR3 comprises 13 residues. Germline CDR1 reads SGHRS; CDR2 reads YFSETQ. V lost 0 bases and J 5 bases, leaving 6 bases between the germline ends. CDR3 region: CASSLVPDNEQFF. The CDR3 bases are TGCGCCAGCAGCTTGGTACCAGACAATGAGCAGTTCTTC. Full variable domain (missing parts from reference TRBV5-1 and TRBJ2-1): KAGVTQTPRYLIKTRGQQVTLSCSPISGHRSVSWYQQTPGQGLQFLFEYFSETQRNKGNFPGRFSGRQFSNSRSEMNVSTLELGDSALYLCASSLVPDNEQFFGPGTRLTVL.

This sequence joins TRBV6-2 or TRBV6-3 and TRBJ2-7, with 8 bases fitting TRBD2. The J segment lost 5 bases and the V segment lost 0 bases, leaving 12 bases of the junction unmatched. The CDR3 spans 17 residues. CDR1 is MNHEY, CDR2 SVGEGT, per germline. DNA for the CDR3: TGTGCCAGCAGTTACTCCCCCGGGAAGCGGGAGACCCACGAGCAGTACTTC. It specifies CASSYSPGKRETHEQYF.

The rearrangement uses TRBV4-1 and TRBJ2-7; 7 bases line up with TRBD2. Germline V lookup: CDR1 MGHRA, CDR2 YSYEKL. V shed 0 bases, J shed 6 bases, and the junction held 2 bases outside the gene matches. The CDR3 spans 13 residues. CDR3 residues: CASSQEGRGEQYF. For the CDR3, the DNA is TGCGCCAGCAGCCAAGAGGGGAGGGGCGAGCAGTACTTC.

The chain combines TRBV14 with TRBJ2-1; D ambiguous. The V and J ends lost 0 bases and 10 bases respectively, with 7 bases between them. CDR3 length equals 12 residues. Per the germline V gene, CDR1 is SGHDN and CDR2 is FVKESK. The CDR3 region is CASSQDRAEQFF. CDR3 DNA sequence: TGTGCCAGCAGCCAAGATAGGGCAGAGCAGTTCTTC.

The genes are TRBV3-1 and TRBJ2-5; 8 bases agree with TRBD2. The germline V gene has CDR1 LGHDT and CDR2 YNNKEL (reference sequence). CDR3 length: 16 amino acids. V lost 6 bases to trimming and J lost 0 bases; unmatched junction nucleotides: 9. DNA of the CDR3: TGTGCCAGCAGTTTAGGACTAGCTATATACCAAGAGACCCAGTACTTC. Its protein product is CASSLGLAIYQETQYF.

This clonotype was seen a handful of times. The chain uses TRBV12-3 or TRBV12-4 and TRBJ1-1; weak D call: TRBD1 (5 bases). This CDR3 region has 18 residues. The V end was cut by 2 bases, the J end by 3 bases, with 22 bases between. The CDR3 DNA follows: TGTGCCAGCAGTTTATGGGACGATGGGAGGCAAGAGGACACTGAAGCTTTCTTT. This translates into CASSLWDDGRQEDTEAFF.

The chain joins TRBV5-1 to TRBJ2-3; D gene ambiguous. Germline lookup yields CDR1 SGHRS and CDR2 YFSETQ. Trimming took off 0 bases at V and 2 bases at J, with 10 bases between the two ends. This CDR3 has 15 residues. The CDR3 region has the DNA TGCGCCAGCAGCTTGGTACAGCCAGACACAGATACGCAGTATTTT. Translated: CASSLVQPDTDTQYF.

The chain is built from TRBV9 and TRBJ2-1, with 11 bases identical to TRBD2. V shed 4 bases and J 3 bases; nucleotides not matched to a gene: 3. The germline V gene encodes CDR1 SGDLS and CDR2 YYNGEE. The CDR3 covers 15 residues. Written as DNA, the CDR3 is TGTGCCAGCAGCACTAGCGGGGGCCACTACAATGAGCAGTTCTTC. It specifies CASSTSGGHYNEQFF.

The genes are TRBV12-3 or TRBV12-4 and TRBJ2-7, with D possibly being TRBD2 (5 bases). Trimming pared 8 bases from V and 1 base from J, leaving 18 bases between. The CDR3 covers 15 residues. Written as DNA, the CDR3 is TGTGCCAGCGTTCTGGAAGAGGGTGGTTCCTACGAGCAGTACTTC. Translation gives CASVLEEGGSYEQYF.

This clonotype was seen more than once but under ten times. The chain uses TRBV21-1 and TRBJ2-3; TRBD2, the D gene given by the table, was not confirmed from the DNA. TRBV21-1 has pseudogene status. This CDR3 comprises 18 residues. CDR3 in amino acids: CASSKTAGGPTSTDTQYF. The CDR3 DNA reads as TGTGCCAGCAGCAAAACAGCGGGAGGTCCCACTAGCACAGATACGCAGTATTTT.

The J gene is TRBJ2-1, the V gene TRBV5-1; 8 nucleotides agree with TRBD2. This CDR3 is 16 amino acids long. V lost 6 bases, J lost 5 bases, and 13 bases stayed unmatched. Per germline, CDR1 SGHRS and CDR2 YFSETQ. The CDR3 DNA sequence: TGCGCCAGCACCCCTACAAGCGGGAGTCCCCACAATGAGCAGTTCTTC. Translation gives CASTPTSGSPHNEQFF.

The V and J genes are TRBV6-2 or TRBV6-3 and TRBJ1-5; D remains ambiguous. V was cut by 4 bases and J by 0 bases, with 7 bases left in between. Germline assignment: CDR1 MNHEY and CDR2 SVGEGT. The CDR3 is made up of 14 amino acids. The CDR3: CASSFVNSNQPQHF. The CDR3 region has the DNA TGTGCCAGCAGTTTCGTTAATAGCAATCAGCCCCAGCATTTT.

V and J are TRBV7-9 and TRBJ2-2; D is possibly TRBD1 or TRBD2 (5 bases each). The germline V and J ends were trimmed by 4 bases and 1 base, with 10 bases remaining between them. Germline CDR1 SEHNR, CDR2 FQNEAQ (reference sequence). The CDR3 is 15 residues long. CDR3 loop: CASSSRDLNTGELFF. DNA of the CDR3: TGTGCCAGCAGCTCCCGGGACCTGAACACCGGGGAGCTGTTTTTT.